This T cell receptor beta chain originates from a study of PD-1 blockade in mismatch repair-deficient tumors. Overall study: Patients had approximately 11 mismatch repair-deficient cancer types, all previously treated and progressing.

Profiling relied on immunoSEQ multiplex PCR, and the TCRdb table lists in-frame clones only, not all of them. The repertoire has roughly 120,000 clones, approximately 91% of them found once; the top ten carry 10% to 15%. Trimming removed 1 base from V and 3 bases from J; junction bases left unmatched: 5. This CDR3 is 15 amino acids long. Germline-derived CDR1 and CDR2 are MGHDK and SYGVNS. All patients were mismatch repair deficient, assessed by either PCR or immunohistochemistry. The TCR-sequenced patients were a few responders to pembrolizumab. The sequencing used peripheral blood, collected 72 weeks after starting pembrolizumab. The source is an adult with mismatch repair-deficient cancer. This sequence joins TRBV25-1 and TRBJ2-7, with 8 bases identical to TRBD1. This chain's CDR3 is CASSEFVTGDYEQYF. In DNA form, the CDR3 reads TGTGCCAGCAGTGAATTTGTGACAGGGGACTACGAGCAGTACTTC.